These 8 T cell receptor beta chains share one sample of origin, sequenced in a study of blood T cell repertoires in COVID-19 (dated by TCRdb to 2020 to 2022). Receptor amplification or capture employed the immunoSEQ multiplex PCR assay. Not all clones reach the TCRdb copy of this immuneACCESS table, which keeps in-frame sequences only. Checked studies attribute under half of the gap to unresolved V genes and leave the rest unexplained. The sample table lists some 150,000 clones, more than 65% of them with a count of one. The ten largest make up approximately 15% of the sample. The specimen was peripheral blood. These receptor sequences come from a woman aged 80 or over with acute or convalescent COVID-19.

V is TRBV6-7 and J is TRBJ1-2, with D tentatively TRBD1 (6 bases). TRBV6-7 is an open reading frame, and its role is uncertain. The CDR3 contains 18 residues. V dropped 1 base and J dropped 5 bases, with 23 bases sitting between them. In nucleotides, the CDR3 is TGTGCCAGCAGTTACTATACAGGGCTTTCCGAACTAGGGTATGGCTACACCTTC. Residues: CASSYYTGLSELGYGYTF.

This rearrangement joins TRBV7-8 to TRBJ2-7, with 7 bases matching TRBD1. The germline V gene encodes CDR1 SGHVS and CDR2 FQNEAQ. The CDR3 runs 15 residues. V lost 5 bases to trimming and J lost 0 bases; unmatched junction nucleotides: 7. The CDR3 DNA sequence: TGTGCCAGCAGCGCGTTGTACAGGGGCTCCTACGAGCAGTACTTC. Its protein product is CASSALYRGSYEQYF.

The chain couples TRBV6-5 to TRBJ1-4, with 10 bases matching TRBD1. Germline CDR1 MNHEY, CDR2 SVGAGI. Losses at the gene ends were 1 base for V and 7 bases for J; bases not matched to a gene: 3. This CDR3 has 15 residues. Written as DNA, the CDR3 is TGTGCCAGCAGTTACTGGGACAGGGGTACTGAAAAACTGTTTTTT. This encodes CASSYWDRGTEKLFF.

The V gene is TRBV5-6, the J gene TRBJ1-2, with a possible D match to TRBD1 (6 bases). Between the trimmed V and J ends, which lost 1 base and 3 bases, there was a span of 13 bases. CDR3 length: 15 residues. The germline gives CDR1 SGHDT, CDR2 YYEEEE. The CDR3 protein is CASSLPRGGHYGYTF. CDR3 nucleotides: TGTGCCAGCAGCTTGCCCCGGGGGGGCCACTATGGCTACACCTTC. The whole variable domain, filled in from reference TRBV5-6 and TRBJ1-2, reads DAGVTQSPTHLIKTRGQQVTLRCSPKSGHDTVSWYQQALGQGPQFIFQYYEEEERQRGNFPDRFSGHQFPNYSSELNVNALLLGDSALYLCASSLPRGGHYGYTFGSGTRLTVV.

The V gene is TRBV11-2, the J gene TRBJ2-3; TRBD2 agrees at 8 bases. The ends lost 5 bases at V and 0 bases at J; junction bases unmatched: 4. This CDR3 has 15 amino acids. Germline V gives CDR1 SGHAT, CDR2 FQNNGV. In DNA, the CDR3 is TGTGCCAGCAGCCTGACGGGGGGGAGCACAGATACGCAGTATTTT. Translating it yields CASSLTGGSTDTQYF.

The rearrangement uses TRBV4-1 and TRBJ2-6; TRBD1 aligns across 7 bases. This CDR3 is built from 17 residues. The germline gives CDR1 MGHRA, CDR2 YSYEKL. V lost 1 base and J lost 2; bases outside the gene matches: 5. The CDR3 spells CASSQGLQGAGANVLTF. The DNA for the CDR3 is TGCGCCAGCAGCCAAGGGCTGCAGGGGGCTGGGGCCAACGTCCTGACTTTC.

The chain is built from TRBV15 and TRBJ1-3; D may be TRBD1 (5 bases). CDR1 is LNHNV and CDR2 is YYDKDF in the germline V gene (reference sequence). V dropped 4 bases and J dropped 1 base, with 8 bases sitting between them. This CDR3 spans 14 amino acids. The CDR3 region is CATSTRGSGNTIYF. In nucleotides, the CDR3 is TGTGCCACCAGCACCCGGGGGTCTGGAAACACCATATATTTT.

The chain has TRBV6-5 and TRBJ1-1, with D possibly being TRBD1 (5 bases). V was cut by 0 bases and J by 5 bases, with 16 bases left in between. The CDR3 length is 16 residues. CDR1 is MNHEY, CDR2 SVGAGI, per germline. The chain's CDR3 is CASSYSGLSSGTEAFF. CDR3 bases: TGTGCCAGCAGTTACTCGGGACTGTCCTCTGGGACTGAAGCTTTCTTT.